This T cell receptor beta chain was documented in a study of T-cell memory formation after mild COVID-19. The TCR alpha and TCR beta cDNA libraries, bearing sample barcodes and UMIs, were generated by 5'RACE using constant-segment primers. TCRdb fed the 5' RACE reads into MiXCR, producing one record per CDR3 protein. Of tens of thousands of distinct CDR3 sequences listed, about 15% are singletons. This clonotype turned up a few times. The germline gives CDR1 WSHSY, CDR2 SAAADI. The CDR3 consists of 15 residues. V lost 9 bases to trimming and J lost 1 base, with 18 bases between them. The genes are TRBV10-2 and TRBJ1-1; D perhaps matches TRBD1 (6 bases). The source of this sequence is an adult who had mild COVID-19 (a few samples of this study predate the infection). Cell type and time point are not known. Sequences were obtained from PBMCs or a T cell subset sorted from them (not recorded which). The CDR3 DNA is TGCGCCAGTACCGTCGGGGGGCAGGGGAACACTGAAGCTTTCTTT. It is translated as CASTVGGQGNTEAFF.